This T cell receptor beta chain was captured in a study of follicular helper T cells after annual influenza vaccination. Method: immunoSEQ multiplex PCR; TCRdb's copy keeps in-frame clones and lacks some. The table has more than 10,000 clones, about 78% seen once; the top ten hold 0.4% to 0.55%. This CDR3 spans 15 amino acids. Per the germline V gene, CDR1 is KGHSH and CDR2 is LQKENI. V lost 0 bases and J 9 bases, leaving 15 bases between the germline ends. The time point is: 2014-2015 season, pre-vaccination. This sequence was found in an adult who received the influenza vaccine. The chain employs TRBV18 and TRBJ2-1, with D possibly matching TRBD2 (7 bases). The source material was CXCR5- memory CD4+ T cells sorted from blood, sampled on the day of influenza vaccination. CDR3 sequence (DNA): TGTGCCAGCTCACCACCGGAAGGGGGGGCCACTGAGCAGTTCTTC. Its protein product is CASSPPEGGATEQFF.